This T cell receptor (beta chain) was identified in a study of blood T cell repertoires in COVID-19. Methods used by the authors: Estimation of nucleated cell counts relied on the amplification of reference gene primers. Assay: immunoSEQ multiplex PCR; the TCRdb copy retains only in-frame clones and omits some. The V and J calls and clone size are taken from that table; D and trimming were inferred from the DNA. The sample has 95,000 to 110,000 clones, about 92% seen once. Germline-derived CDR1 and CDR2 are SGHRS and YFSETQ. There are 15 residues in the CDR3. Trimming pared 4 bases from V and 3 bases from J, leaving 16 bases between.

This clonotype was sampled from an elderly woman in a cohort sampled during active COVID-19. The genes are TRBV5-1 and TRBJ1-1; weak D call: TRBD1 (6 bases). Input material: peripheral blood. The CDR3 is CASSGSTGGHTEAFF. The DNA of the CDR3 is TGCGCCAGCAGCGGCTCGACAGGTGGGCACACTGAAGCTTTCTTT.